This T cell receptor (beta chain) was identified during a study of T cell responses to AZD1222 COVID-19 vaccine. Deletions cut 2 bases from V and 11 bases from J, with 7 bases between. CDR1 is SNHLY, CDR2 FYNNEI, per germline. The CDR3 is 12 residues long. This clone was counted many times. Its antigen is not identified. Study-wide points: Baseline serostatus was positive in only a handful of AZD1222 recipients. Clonal diversity was possibly underestimated, and white British individuals and females predominated among donors.

The table came from immunoSEQ multiplex PCR; TCRdb's copy has only in-frame clones and leaves some out. The table has just under 150,000 clones, approximately 90% seen once. Samples with a second dose at about 4 or about 12 weeks were pooled together. The chain is built from TRBV2 and TRBJ1-6; unclear D gene. This TCR derives from an adult who received the AZD1222 COVID-19 vaccine. Sequencing was performed on peripheral blood, taken 28 days after the second AZD1222 dose. The CDR3, as DNA: TGTGCCAGCAGTGAATCAAGACCACCCCTCCACTTT. Translation: CASSESRPPLHF.